This T cell receptor beta chain was recorded in a study of post-analysis software for immune sequencing data. Study-wide points: Patients used four to six TRBV segments, including TRBV5-6, TRBV5-1 and TRBV20-1, more often than controls. Samples prepared in the same batch strongly co-clustered by F measure. Among multiple sclerosis patients, normalized Chao1 diversity was significantly below that of controls.

The TCR beta cDNA libraries contained unique molecular identifiers. Between about 1 and 11 million T cells gave rise to about 450,000 cDNA molecules. TCRdb called the PCR reads again in MiXCR, with one record for every CDR3 protein. This sample has roughly 620,000 distinct CDR3 sequences, with roughly 45% found just once. The CDR3 runs to 16 residues. Germline V gene data show CDR1 as SQVTM and CDR2 as ANQGSEA. The V end lost 0 bases, the J end lost 2 bases, and 14 bases lay between the germline ends. The table lists this clonotype with a few counts. Its antigen remains unidentified. The clonotype comes from a girl aged 5 to 17 with multiple sclerosis. Sequenced: blood. The chain employs TRBV29-1 and TRBJ2-1; the D gene is possibly TRBD2 (5 bases). The CDR3 loop reads CSVEDREGHTYNEQFF. Written as DNA, the CDR3 is TGCAGCGTTGAAGATCGAGAGGGCCACACCTACAATGAGCAGTTCTTC.